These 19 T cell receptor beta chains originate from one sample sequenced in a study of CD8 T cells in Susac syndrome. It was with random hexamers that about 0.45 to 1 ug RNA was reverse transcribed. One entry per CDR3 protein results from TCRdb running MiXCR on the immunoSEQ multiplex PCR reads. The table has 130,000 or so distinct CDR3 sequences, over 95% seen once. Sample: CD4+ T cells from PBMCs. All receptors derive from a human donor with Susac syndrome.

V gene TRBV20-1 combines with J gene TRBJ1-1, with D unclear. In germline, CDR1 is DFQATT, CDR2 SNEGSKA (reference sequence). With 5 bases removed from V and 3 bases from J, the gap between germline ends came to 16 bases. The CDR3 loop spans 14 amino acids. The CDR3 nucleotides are TGCAGTGCTCCCAGTCCGGTGGCGGACACTGAAGCTTTCTTT. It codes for CSAPSPVADTEAFF.

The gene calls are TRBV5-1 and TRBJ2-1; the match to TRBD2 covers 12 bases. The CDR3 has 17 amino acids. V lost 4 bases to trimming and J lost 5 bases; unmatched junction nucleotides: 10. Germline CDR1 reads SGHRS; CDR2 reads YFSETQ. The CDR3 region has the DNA TGCGCCAGCAGCCCGACTAGCGGGGGTGACCAAAACAATGAGCAGTTCTTC. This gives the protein CASSPTSGGDQNNEQFF.

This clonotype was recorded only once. For the CDR3, the DNA is TGCAGCGTTAGGACGGGGGAGGACGGCTACACCTTC. This translates into CSVRTGEDGYTF. The rearrangement uses TRBV29-1 and TRBJ1-2, with D possibly TRBD1 on 5 matching bases. Germline-derived CDR1 and CDR2 are SQVTM and ANQGSEA. This CDR3 region has 12 residues. Trimming removed 5 bases from V and 8 bases from J, with 15 bases in between.

CDR3 protein: CASSLRAARNTEAFF. The CDR3 DNA follows: TGTGCCAGCAGTTTAAGAGCAGCAAGGAACACTGAAGCTTTCTTT. The V and J genes are TRBV6-5 and TRBJ1-1, with D uncertain. V was pared by 4 bases and J by 1 base, with 13 bases between. The CDR3 is made up of 15 amino acids. CDR1 MNHEY and CDR2 SVGAGI come from the germline V gene.

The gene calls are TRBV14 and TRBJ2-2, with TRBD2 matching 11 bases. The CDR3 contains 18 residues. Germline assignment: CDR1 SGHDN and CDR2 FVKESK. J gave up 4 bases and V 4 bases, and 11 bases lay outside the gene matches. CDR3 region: CASSPSLLAGVGTGELFF. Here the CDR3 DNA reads TGTGCCAGCAGCCCAAGTCTACTAGCGGGAGTCGGCACCGGGGAGCTGTTTTTT.

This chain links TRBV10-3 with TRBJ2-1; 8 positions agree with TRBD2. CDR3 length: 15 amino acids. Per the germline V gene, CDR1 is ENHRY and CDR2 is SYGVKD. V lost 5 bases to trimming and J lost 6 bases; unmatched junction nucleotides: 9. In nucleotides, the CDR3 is TGTGCCATCAGTCCCGGTGGAGCGGGAGCCAATGAGCAGTTCTTC. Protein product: CAISPGGAGANEQFF.

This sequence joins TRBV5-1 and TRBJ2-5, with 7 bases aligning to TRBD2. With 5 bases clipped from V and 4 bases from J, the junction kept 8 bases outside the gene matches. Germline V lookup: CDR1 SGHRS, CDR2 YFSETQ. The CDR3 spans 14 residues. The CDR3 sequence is CASSRGRAGETQYF. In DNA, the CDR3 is TGCGCCAGCAGTCGTGGGAGGGCTGGAGAGACCCAGTACTTC.

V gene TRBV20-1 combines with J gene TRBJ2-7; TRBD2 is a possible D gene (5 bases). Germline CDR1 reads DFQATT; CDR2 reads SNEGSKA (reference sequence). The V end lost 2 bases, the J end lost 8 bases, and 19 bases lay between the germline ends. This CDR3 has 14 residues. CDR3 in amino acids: CSARWPGSAPKQYF. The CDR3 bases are TGCAGTGCTAGATGGCCGGGGTCCGCTCCTAAGCAGTACTTC.

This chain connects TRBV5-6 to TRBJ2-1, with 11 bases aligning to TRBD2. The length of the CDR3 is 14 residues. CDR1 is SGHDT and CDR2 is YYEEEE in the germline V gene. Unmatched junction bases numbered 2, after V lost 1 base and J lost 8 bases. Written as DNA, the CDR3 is TGTGCCAGCAGCTTGACTAGCGGGAGCCATGAGCAGTTCTTC. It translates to CASSLTSGSHEQFF.

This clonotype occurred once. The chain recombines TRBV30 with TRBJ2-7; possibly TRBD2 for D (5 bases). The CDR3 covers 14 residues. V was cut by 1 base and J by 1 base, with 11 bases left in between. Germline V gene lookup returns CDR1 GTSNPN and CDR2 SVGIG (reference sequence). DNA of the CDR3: TGTGCCTGGAGTGCGAGCGGACTGTCCTACGAGCAGTACTTC. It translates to CAWSASGLSYEQYF.

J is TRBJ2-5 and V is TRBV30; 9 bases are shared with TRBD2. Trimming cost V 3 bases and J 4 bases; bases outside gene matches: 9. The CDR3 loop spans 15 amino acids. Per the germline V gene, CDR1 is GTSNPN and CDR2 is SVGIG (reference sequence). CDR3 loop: CAWSSQVTSGETQYF. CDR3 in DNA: TGTGCCTGGAGCAGTCAAGTGACTAGCGGAGAGACCCAGTACTTC.

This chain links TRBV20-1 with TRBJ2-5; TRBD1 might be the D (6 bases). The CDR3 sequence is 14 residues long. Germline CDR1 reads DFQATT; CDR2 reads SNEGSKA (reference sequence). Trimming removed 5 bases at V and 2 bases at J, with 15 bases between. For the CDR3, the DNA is TGCAGTGCTCGACACGGACAGTTACAAGAGACCCAGTACTTC. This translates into CSARHGQLQETQYF.

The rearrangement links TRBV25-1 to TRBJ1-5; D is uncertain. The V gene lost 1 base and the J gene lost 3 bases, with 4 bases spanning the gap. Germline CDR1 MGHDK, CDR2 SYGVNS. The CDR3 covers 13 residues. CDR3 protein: CASSESHNQPQHF. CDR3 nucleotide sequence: TGTGCCAGCAGTGAATCCCACAATCAGCCCCAGCATTTT.

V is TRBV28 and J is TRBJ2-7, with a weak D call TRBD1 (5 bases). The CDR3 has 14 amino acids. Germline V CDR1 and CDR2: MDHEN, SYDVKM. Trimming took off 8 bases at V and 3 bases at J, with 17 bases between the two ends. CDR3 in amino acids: CASFLSGHNYEQYF. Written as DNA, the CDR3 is TGTGCCAGCTTTTTATCAGGGCATAACTACGAGCAGTACTTC.

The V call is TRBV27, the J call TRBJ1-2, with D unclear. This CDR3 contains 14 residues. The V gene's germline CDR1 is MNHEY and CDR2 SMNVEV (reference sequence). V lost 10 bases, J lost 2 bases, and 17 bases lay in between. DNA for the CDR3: TGTGCCACCAGCCCAGATTTGGGGAACTATGGCTACACCTTC. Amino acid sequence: CATSPDLGNYGYTF.

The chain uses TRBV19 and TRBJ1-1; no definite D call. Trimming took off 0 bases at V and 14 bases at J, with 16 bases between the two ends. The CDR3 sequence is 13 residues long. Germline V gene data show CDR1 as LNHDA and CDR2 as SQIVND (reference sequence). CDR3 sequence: CASSIDLAAKKFF. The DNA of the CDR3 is TGTGCCAGTAGTATAGATTTGGCAGCCAAGAAGTTCTTT.

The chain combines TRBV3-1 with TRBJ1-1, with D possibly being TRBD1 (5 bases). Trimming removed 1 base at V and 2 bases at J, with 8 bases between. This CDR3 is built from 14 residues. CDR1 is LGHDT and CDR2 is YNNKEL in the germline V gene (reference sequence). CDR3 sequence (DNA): TGTGCCAGCAGCCAAGGACAGCCTAACACTGAAGCTTTCTTT. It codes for CASSQGQPNTEAFF.

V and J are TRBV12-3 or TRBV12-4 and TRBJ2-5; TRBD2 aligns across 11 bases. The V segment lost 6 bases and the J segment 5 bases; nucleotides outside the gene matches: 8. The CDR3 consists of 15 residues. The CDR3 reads CASRLTSGRWETQYF. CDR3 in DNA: TGTGCCAGCAGACTAACTAGCGGGAGATGGGAGACCCAGTACTTC.

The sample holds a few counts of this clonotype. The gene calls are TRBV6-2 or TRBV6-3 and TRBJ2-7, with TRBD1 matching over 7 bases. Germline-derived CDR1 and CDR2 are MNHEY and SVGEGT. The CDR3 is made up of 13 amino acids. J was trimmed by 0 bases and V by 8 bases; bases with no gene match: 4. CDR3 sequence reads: CASARDSSYEQYF. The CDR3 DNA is TGTGCCAGCGCTCGGGACAGCTCCTACGAGCAGTACTTC.